This is a list of T cell receptor beta chains from one sample in a study of cytomegalovirus exposure and HLA in healthy donors. Method: immunoSEQ multiplex PCR; TCRdb's copy keeps in-frame clones and lacks some. The sample contains roughly 180,000 clones, more than 70% of which appear only once. Material: PBMCs. The receptors derive from a woman between 40 and 55 years old in good health and CMV-seropositive. Both conserved end residues are part of each CDR3. A D gene is named only where the DNA matches it firmly. Rows give clone size only sometimes, using once, few, many, or a class for an expanded clone.

J: TRBJ1-2
D: NA
size: NA
V: TRBV7-2
DNA: TGTGCCAGCAGCTTAGACAGGGCGACGGGCTACACCTTC
CDR3: CASSLDRATGYTF

J: TRBJ2-7
D: NA
size: NA
V: TRBV28
DNA: TGTGCCAGCAGTTTTGTGCAGGGTCGCTACGAGCAGTACTTC
CDR3: CASSFVQGRYEQYF

J: TRBJ1-1
D: NA
size: NA
V: TRBV5-1
DNA: TGCGCCAGCAGCTTGTATGCGGGGGGGAACACTGAAGCTTTCTTT
CDR3: CASSLYAGGNTEAFF

J: TRBJ1-2
D: TRBD1
size: NA
V: TRBV7-2
DNA: TGTGCCAGCAGCTTGCGGAGACAGGGTCGTACGGGCTATGGCTACACCTTC
CDR3: CASSLRRQGRTGYGYTF

J: TRBJ1-2
D: NA
size: NA
V: TRBV11-2
DNA: TGTGCCAGCAGCTTAGGGCCCCTGAACTATGGCTACACCTTC
CDR3: CASSLGPLNYGYTF

J: TRBJ2-7
D: TRBD2
size: NA
V: TRBV19
DNA: TGTGCCAGTAGTTCAGCTAGCGGGCCTTCCTACGAGCAGTACTTC
CDR3: CASSSASGPSYEQYF

J: TRBJ2-1
D: NA
size: few
V: TRBV18
DNA: TGTGCCAGCTCACCACCGTTGGCAGGGAAAGGGGTTTTGGACAATGAGCAGTTCTTC
CDR3: CASSPPLAGKGVLDNEQFF

J: TRBJ2-7
D: TRBD1
size: once
V: TRBV2
DNA: TGTGCCAGCAAATGGGGACAGGTCTACGAGCAGTACTTC
CDR3: CASKWGQVYEQYF

J: TRBJ2-7
D: NA
size: NA
V: TRBV12-1
DNA: TGTGCCAGCAGCTTTGGGGCTAGCGTCGGCTACGAGCAGTACTTC
CDR3: CASSFGASVGYEQYF

J: TRBJ1-2
D: NA
size: NA
V: TRBV6-1
DNA: TGTGCCGTCGCTGACTCAGGGTTCGACTATGGCTACACCTTC
CDR3: CAVADSGFDYGYTF

J: TRBJ1-1
D: TRBD1
size: NA
V: TRBV6-5
DNA: TGTGCCAGCAGTTACCCAGGGGGTAGGGTCACTGAAGCTTTCTTT
CDR3: CASSYPGGRVTEAFF

J: TRBJ1-3
D: NA
size: NA
V: TRBV6-1
DNA: TGTGCCAGCAGTGAAGCTGAGGGCATTACCATATATTTT
CDR3: CASSEAEGITIYF

J: TRBJ2-7
D: TRBD1
size: NA
V: TRBV2
DNA: TGTGCCAGCACTTTGGACAGGGCATACGGCGAGCAGTACTTC
CDR3: CASTLDRAYGEQYF

J: TRBJ2-3
D: TRBD2
size: NA
V: TRBV11-3
DNA: TGTGCCAGCAGCTTAGGTCCTAGCGGAGTCGTCACAGATACGCAGTATTTT
CDR3: CASSLGPSGVVTDTQYF

J: TRBJ1-2
D: TRBD1
size: few
V: TRBV18
DNA: TGTGCCAGCTCACCAGGGACAGGGGGAGTAGGCTATGGCTACACCTTC
CDR3: CASSPGTGGVGYGYTF

J: TRBJ2-2
D: NA
size: few
V: TRBV28
DNA: TGTGCCAGCAGTTTAGTCGCCTGGGGCGGAGGGGCCCCCACCGGGGAGCTGTTTTTT
CDR3: CASSLVAWGGGAPTGELFF

J: TRBJ2-1
D: TRBD2
size: NA
V: TRBV2
DNA: TGTGCCAGCAGCGCCGGGACTAGCAGTGGCAATGAGCAGTTCTTC
CDR3: CASSAGTSSGNEQFF

J: TRBJ2-2
D: TRBD1
size: NA
V: TRBV6-1
DNA: TGTGCCAGCAGTCACGGACAGGGGAACACCGGGGAGCTGTTTTTT
CDR3: CASSHGQGNTGELFF

J: TRBJ2-7
D: NA
size: NA
V: TRBV29-1
DNA: TGCAGCGTTGAACGCGGCCCCTACGAGCAGTACTTC
CDR3: CSVERGPYEQYF

J: TRBJ1-4
D: NA
size: NA
V: TRBV18
DNA: TGTGCCAGCTCCCGCGGACACGTTAATGAAAAACTGTTTTTT
CDR3: CASSRGHVNEKLFF

J: TRBJ2-3
D: TRBD2
size: NA
V: TRBV7-8
DNA: TGTGCCAGCAGCTGGCCCGGGACTAGCGGGACAGATACGCAGTATTTT
CDR3: CASSWPGTSGTDTQYF

J: TRBJ1-2
D: NA
size: NA
V: TRBV28
DNA: TGTGCCAGCAGGAACAGGGTTAACTATGGCTACACCTTC
CDR3: CASRNRVNYGYTF

J: TRBJ2-7
D: NA
size: NA
V: TRBV5-6
DNA: TGTGCCAGCAGCCCAGATACAGGGAGTACGTACGAGCAGTACTTC
CDR3: CASSPDTGSTYEQYF

J: TRBJ1-2
D: TRBD1
size: NA
V: TRBV6-1
DNA: TGTGCCAGCAGTGAAGCCGGGACAGGGGTAGGCTACACCTTC
CDR3: CASSEAGTGVGYTF

J: TRBJ1-5
D: NA
size: NA
V: TRBV2
DNA: TGTGCCAGCAGGGGGGCTTACGGGGAGAGCAATCAGCCCCAGCATTTT
CDR3: CASRGAYGESNQPQHF

J: TRBJ2-1
D: TRBD2
size: NA
V: TRBV9
DNA: TGTGCCAGCAGCGTGGGACTAGGGGTCTACAATGAGCAGTTCTTC
CDR3: CASSVGLGVYNEQFF

J: TRBJ1-1
D: NA
size: NA
V: TRBV28
DNA: TGTGCCGGCAGTCGACAGTATGAAGCTTTCTTT
CDR3: CAGSRQYEAFF

J: TRBJ1-2
D: NA
size: few
V: TRBV5-1
DNA: TGCGCCAGCAACTTGGGGGCGGAGGAGTATGGCTACACCTTC
CDR3: CASNLGAEEYGYTF

J: TRBJ2-3
D: TRBD2
size: few
V: TRBV9
DNA: TGTGCCAGCAGCGACCCACTAGCGGGAGTAGATACGCAGTATTTT
CDR3: CASSDPLAGVDTQYF

J: TRBJ2-5
D: TRBD2
size: NA
V: TRBV4-2
DNA: TGTGCCAGCAGCCGAGGGGGACTAGCGGTCCAAGAGACCCAGTACTTC
CDR3: CASSRGGLAVQETQYF

J: TRBJ2-5
D: TRBD2
size: few
V: TRBV7-9
DNA: TGTGCCAGCAGCATCGGACTAGCGGGAGGGAGGGAGACCCAGTACTTC
CDR3: CASSIGLAGGRETQYF

J: TRBJ1-2
D: NA
size: once
V: TRBV28
DNA: TGTGCCAGCAGTAATGGGGCAGGCTGGGGAAACTATGGCTACACCTTC
CDR3: CASSNGAGWGNYGYTF

J: TRBJ2-7
D: NA
size: NA
V: TRBV4-2
DNA: TGTGCCAGCAGCCAAGATACTGCCTACGAGCAGTACTTC
CDR3: CASSQDTAYEQYF

J: TRBJ2-7
D: TRBD2
size: NA
V: TRBV6-1
DNA: TGTGCCAGCAGGACTAGCGGGGGCTCCTACGAGCAGTACTTC
CDR3: CASRTSGGSYEQYF

J: TRBJ1-5
D: TRBD1
size: few
V: TRBV2
DNA: TGTGCCAGCAGCCAACAGGGGCTGGATAATCAGCCCCAGCATTTT
CDR3: CASSQQGLDNQPQHF

J: TRBJ2-1
D: NA
size: NA
V: TRBV7-8
DNA: TGTGCCAGCAGCTTAGTGGTGGTTCCGAGCTCCTACAATGAGCAGTTCTTC
CDR3: CASSLVVVPSSYNEQFF

J: TRBJ1-4
D: TRBD1
size: few
V: TRBV28
DNA: TGTGCCAGCAATGCCGGGACAGCCTTTAATGAAAAACTGTTTTTT
CDR3: CASNAGTAFNEKLFF

J: TRBJ2-7
D: NA
size: NA
V: TRBV23-1
DNA: TGCGCCAGCAGTCAATCTGCTGAGGGCTCCTACGAGCAGTACTTC
CDR3: CASSQSAEGSYEQYF

J: TRBJ2-2
D: NA
size: NA
V: TRBV11-2
DNA: TGTGCCAGCAGCTTAGCTAGCGCCTACACCGGGGAGCTGTTTTTT
CDR3: CASSLASAYTGELFF

J: TRBJ2-1
D: NA
size: NA
V: TRBV6-5
DNA: TGTGCCAGCAGTTCTAACAGCAATGAGCAGTTCTTC
CDR3: CASSSNSNEQFF

J: TRBJ1-1
D: NA
size: once
V: TRBV5-8
DNA: TGTGCCAGCAGCTTGCGGGGGGGGAGCTTGAACACTGAAGCTTTCTTT
CDR3: CASSLRGGSLNTEAFF

J: TRBJ2-7
D: TRBD1
size: NA
V: TRBV6-1
DNA: TGTGCCAGCAACGAACCGGGACAGCGCTCCTACGAGCAGTACTTC
CDR3: CASNEPGQRSYEQYF

J: TRBJ2-5
D: TRBD2
size: few
V: TRBV7-6
DNA: TGTGCCAGCAGCTTAGGGGTCTCTAGCGGAGGGCAAGAGACCCAGTACTTC
CDR3: CASSLGVSSGGQETQYF

J: TRBJ2-3
D: TRBD1
size: NA
V: TRBV7-3
DNA: TGTGCCAGCAGCTACAACAGGGGTAGCACAGATACGCAGTATTTT
CDR3: CASSYNRGSTDTQYF

J: TRBJ2-5
D: TRBD1
size: NA
V: TRBV6-1
DNA: TGTGCCAGCAGTCTGGGGGACAGGGGAGAGACCCAGTACTTC
CDR3: CASSLGDRGETQYF

J: TRBJ1-1
D: NA
size: NA
V: TRBV2
DNA: TGTGCCAGCATCTTACAGGGATTGAACACTGAAGCTTTCTTT
CDR3: CASILQGLNTEAFF

J: TRBJ2-7
D: NA
size: few
V: TRBV7-9
DNA: TGTGCCAGCAGGCCAACAGGAAACCAAGGCGAGCAGTACTTC
CDR3: CASRPTGNQGEQYF

J: TRBJ2-5
D: TRBD1
size: NA
V: TRBV4-3
DNA: TGCGCCAGCAGCCAAGTGGGACAGCAAGAGACCCAGTACTTC
CDR3: CASSQVGQQETQYF

J: TRBJ2-2
D: NA
size: NA
V: TRBV19
DNA: TGTGCCAGTAGTCAACCACGGGGTGGGACATTCACCGGGGAGCTGTTTTTT
CDR3: CASSQPRGGTFTGELFF

J: TRBJ2-5
D: NA
size: NA
V: TRBV28
DNA: TGTGCCAGCAGACCCGGGACTTCGTACCAAGAGACCCAGTACTTC
CDR3: CASRPGTSYQETQYF

J: TRBJ2-1
D: TRBD2
size: NA
V: TRBV4-2
DNA: TGTGCCAGCAGCCAAGATATCCTAGCGGGAGCTGGGAATGAGCAGTTCTTC
CDR3: CASSQDILAGAGNEQFF

J: TRBJ2-5
D: TRBD1
size: NA
V: TRBV18
DNA: TGTGCCAGCTCACCCTCGGCGGTGGACAGGGTAAACCAAGAGACCCAGTACTTC
CDR3: CASSPSAVDRVNQETQYF

J: TRBJ1-1
D: TRBD1
size: few
V: TRBV5-1
DNA: TGCGCCAGCAGCTTGGCCAGGGGGATGAACACTGAAGCTTTCTTT
CDR3: CASSLARGMNTEAFF

J: TRBJ2-1
D: TRBD2
size: NA
V: TRBV28
DNA: TGTGCCAGCAGTTTATATACTAGCGGCAACAATGAGCAGTTCTTC
CDR3: CASSLYTSGNNEQFF